This TCR beta chain was profiled in a study of CD8 T cells in Susac syndrome. Germline-derived CDR1 and CDR2 are MGHDK and SYGVNS. V lost 6 bases and J lost 3, with 15 bases in between. The CDR3 sequence is 14 residues long. Sequencing of TCR beta was carried out in blood CD8+ and CD4+ T cells. Random hexamers were used to reverse transcribe the RNA input (roughly 0.5 to 1 ug). TCRdb independently ran MiXCR on the immunoSEQ multiplex PCR reads; one entry per CDR3 protein. The repertoire holds some 160,000 distinct CDR3 sequences, with approximately 94% as singletons. The sample taken for sequencing was CD4+ T cells from PBMCs. J is TRBJ2-7 and V is TRBV25-1, with D perhaps TRBD1 (5 bases). This TCR came from a human donor with Susac syndrome. The CDR3 DNA is TGTGCCAGCAGCCGGGCAGGGTCGAACTACGAGCAGTACTTC. It yields the protein CASSRAGSNYEQYF.